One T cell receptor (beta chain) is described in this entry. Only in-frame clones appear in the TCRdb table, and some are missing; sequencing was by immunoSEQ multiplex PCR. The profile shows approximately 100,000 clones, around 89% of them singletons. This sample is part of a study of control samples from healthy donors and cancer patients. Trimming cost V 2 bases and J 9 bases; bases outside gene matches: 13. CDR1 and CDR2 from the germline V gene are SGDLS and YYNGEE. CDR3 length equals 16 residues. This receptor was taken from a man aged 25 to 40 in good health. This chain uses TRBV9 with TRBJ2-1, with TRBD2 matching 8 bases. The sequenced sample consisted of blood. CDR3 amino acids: CASSVEGTRRSGEQFF. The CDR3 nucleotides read TGTGCCAGCAGCGTCGAGGGGACTAGGCGGTCGGGTGAGCAGTTCTTC.